This TCR beta chain is from a study of cytomegalovirus exposure and HLA in healthy donors. There are 14 residues in the CDR3. V lost 5 bases to trimming and J lost 2 bases; unmatched junction nucleotides: 7. Germline V gene lookup returns CDR1 GTSNPN and CDR2 SVGIG (reference sequence). Primers for the PCR totalled 60 Vbeta and 13 Jbeta. Only in-frame clones appear in the TCRdb table, and some are missing; sequencing was by immunoSEQ multiplex PCR. The repertoire includes some 110,000 clones, over 70% of them detected once, and approximately 2.8% sits in the top ten. On this clone itself: Its antigen is not identified.

Overall study results and limits: An apparent linkage of common viral pathogens to several of the most significant clusters emerged in a later analysis. Sequencing had likely introduced a cluster of highly shared sequence variants as an artifact. A later analysis linked a missense DCLRE1C variant to TCR beta V- and J-gene trimming.

Sample: PBMCs. The TCR sequence derives from a female donor in good health and CMV-seronegative. This chain uses TRBV30 with TRBJ2-3; 7 bases match TRBD2. The CDR3 DNA reads TGTGCCTGGGGACGAGCGGGAATCACAGATACGCAGTATTTT. Protein sequence: CAWGRAGITDTQYF.